This T cell receptor (beta chain) was sequenced for a study of early T cells in non-severe SARS-CoV-2 infection. Broader study findings: Using VDJdb, the matching emphasized anti-spike CD8 responses while missing private and CD4 specificities.

Individual cDNA molecules received unique molecular identifiers. TCRdb recomputed calls from the 5' RACE reads with MiXCR, one row per CDR3 protein. The repertoire holds 70,000 to 95,000 distinct CDR3 sequences, roughly a sixth seen once, with less than 3.5% in the top ten. This clonotype was seen more than once but under ten times. The antigen remains undetermined. V lost 4 bases to trimming and J lost 5 bases, with 13 bases between them. The CDR3 totals 14 residues. Looked up from germline, CDR1 is SGHAT and CDR2 is FQNNGV. This chain joins TRBV11-2 and TRBJ2-3; D gene unclear. The sequence derives from an adult who was a healthcare worker with PCR-confirmed SARS-CoV-2 infection or an uninfected control (not recorded which). Sequencing input: whole blood. The DNA of the CDR3 is TGTGCCAGCAGCTCCATCGCCGCGCGAGATACGCAGTATTTT. Translating gives CASSSIAARDTQYF.